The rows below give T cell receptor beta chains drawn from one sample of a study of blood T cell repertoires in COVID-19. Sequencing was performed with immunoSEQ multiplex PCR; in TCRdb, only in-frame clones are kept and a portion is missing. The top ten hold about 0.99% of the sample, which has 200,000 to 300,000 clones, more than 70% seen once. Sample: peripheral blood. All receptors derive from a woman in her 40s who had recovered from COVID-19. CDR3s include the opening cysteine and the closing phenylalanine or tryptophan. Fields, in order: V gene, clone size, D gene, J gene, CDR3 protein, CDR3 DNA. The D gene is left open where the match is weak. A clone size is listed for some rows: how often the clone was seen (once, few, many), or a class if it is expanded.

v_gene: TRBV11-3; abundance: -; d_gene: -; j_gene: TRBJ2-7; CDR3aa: CASSCPLQRPPGEQYF; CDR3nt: TGTGCCAGCAGCTGCCCCCTGCAGCGGCCCCCCGGCGAGCAGTACTTC
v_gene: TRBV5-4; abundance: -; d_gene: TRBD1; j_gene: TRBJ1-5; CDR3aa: CASSPGTERNQPQHF; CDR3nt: TGTGCCAGCAGCCCCGGGACAGAGCGGAATCAGCCCCAGCATTTT
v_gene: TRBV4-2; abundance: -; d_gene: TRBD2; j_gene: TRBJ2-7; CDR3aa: CASSQDRTSGTTSYEQYF; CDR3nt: TGTGCCAGCAGCCAAGATAGGACTAGCGGCACCACCTCCTACGAGCAGTACTTC
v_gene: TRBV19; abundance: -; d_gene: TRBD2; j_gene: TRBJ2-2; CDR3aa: CASSIGASGPNTGELFF; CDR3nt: TGTGCCAGTAGTATCGGGGCTAGCGGGCCGAACACCGGGGAGCTGTTTTTT
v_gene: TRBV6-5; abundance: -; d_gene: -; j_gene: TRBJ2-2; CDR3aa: CASSYGPHTGELFF; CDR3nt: TGTGCCAGCAGTTATGGGCCACACACCGGGGAGCTGTTTTTT
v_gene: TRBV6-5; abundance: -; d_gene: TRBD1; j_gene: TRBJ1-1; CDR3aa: CASRTGIEDTEAFF; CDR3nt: TGTGCCAGCAGGACAGGGATCGAGGACACTGAAGCTTTCTTT
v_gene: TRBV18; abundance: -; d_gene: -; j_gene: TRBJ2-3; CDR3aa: CASSPSPSAGEYF; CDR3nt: TGTGCCAGCTCACCCAGCCCTAGCGCCGGGGAGTATTTT
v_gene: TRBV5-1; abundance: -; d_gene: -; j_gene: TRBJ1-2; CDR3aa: CASNPNGGDYGYTF; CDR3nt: TGCGCCAGCAACCCCAATGGGGGGGACTATGGCTACACCTTC
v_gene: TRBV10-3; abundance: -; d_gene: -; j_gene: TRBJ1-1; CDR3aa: CAIRGSTQRGTEAFF; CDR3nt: TGTGCCATCAGGGGATCGACCCAACGGGGCACTGAAGCTTTCTTT
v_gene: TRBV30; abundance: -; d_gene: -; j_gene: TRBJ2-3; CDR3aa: CAWSPGSSTQYF; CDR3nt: TGTGCCTGGAGTCCCGGGAGTAGTACGCAGTATTTT
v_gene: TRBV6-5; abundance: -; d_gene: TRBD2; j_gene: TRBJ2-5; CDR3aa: CASASGRRQETQYF; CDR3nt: TGTGCCAGCGCTAGCGGGAGAAGGCAAGAGACCCAGTACTTC
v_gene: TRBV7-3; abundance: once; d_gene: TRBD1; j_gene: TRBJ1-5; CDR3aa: CASSLTGTGVLWGRQPQHF; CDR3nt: TGTGCCAGCAGCTTAACCGGGACAGGGGTTCTATGGGGGCGTCAGCCCCAGCATTTT
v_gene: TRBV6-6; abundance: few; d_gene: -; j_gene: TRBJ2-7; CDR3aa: CASSPRTAYEQYF; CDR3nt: TGTGCCAGCAGCCCCCGGACAGCCTACGAGCAGTACTTC
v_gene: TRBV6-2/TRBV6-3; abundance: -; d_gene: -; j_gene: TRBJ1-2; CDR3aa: CASSYSGSARFYTF; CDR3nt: TGTGCCAGCAGTTACTCCGGGTCCGCCCGTTTCTACACCTTC
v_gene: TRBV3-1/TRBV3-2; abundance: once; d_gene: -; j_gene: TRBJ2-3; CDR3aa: CASSHPLVDTQYF; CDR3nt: TGTGCCAGCAGCCACCCCCTAGTGGATACGCAGTATTTT
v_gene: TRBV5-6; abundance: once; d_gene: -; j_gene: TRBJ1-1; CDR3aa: CASSLARLPAMNTEAFF; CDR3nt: TGTGCCAGCAGCTTGGCCCGACTCCCCGCTATGAACACTGAAGCTTTCTTT
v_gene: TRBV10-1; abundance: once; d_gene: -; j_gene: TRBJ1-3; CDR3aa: CASSEVRHAGNTIYF; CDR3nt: TGCGCCAGCAGTGAGGTGCGGCACGCTGGAAACACCATATATTTT
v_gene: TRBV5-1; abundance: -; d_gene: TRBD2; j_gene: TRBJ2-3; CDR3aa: CATRLAGADTQYF; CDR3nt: TGCGCCACCAGACTAGCGGGAGCGGATACGCAGTATTTT
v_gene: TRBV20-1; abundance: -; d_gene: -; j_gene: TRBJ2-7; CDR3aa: CSASRGASYEQYF; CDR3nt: TGCAGTGCTAGTCGCGGGGCCTCCTACGAGCAGTACTTC
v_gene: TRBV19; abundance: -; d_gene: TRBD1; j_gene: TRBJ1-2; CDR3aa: CASLPNRGAYTF; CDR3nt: TGTGCCAGTCTTCCCAACAGGGGGGCCTACACCTTC
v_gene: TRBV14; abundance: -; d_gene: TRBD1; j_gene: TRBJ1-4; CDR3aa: CASSQEIRTGFEKLFF; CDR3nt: TGTGCCAGCAGCCAAGAGATAAGGACAGGGTTTGAAAAACTGTTTTTT
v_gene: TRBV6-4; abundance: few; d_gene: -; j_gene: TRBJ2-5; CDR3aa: CASSSPGDGPQETQYF; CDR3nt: TGTGCCAGCAGCTCACCGGGAGACGGGCCCCAAGAGACCCAGTACTTC
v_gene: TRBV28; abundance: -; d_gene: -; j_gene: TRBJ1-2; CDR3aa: CASSSAVPNYGYTF; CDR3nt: TGTGCCAGCAGTTCGGCGGTACCTAACTATGGCTACACCTTC
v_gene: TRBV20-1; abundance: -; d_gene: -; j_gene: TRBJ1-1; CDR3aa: CSARDAGLAFF; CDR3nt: TGCAGTGCTAGAGATGCCGGGTTAGCTTTCTTT
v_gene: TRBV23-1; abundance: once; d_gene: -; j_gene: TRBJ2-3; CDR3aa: CASSHIVAPPGTDTQYF; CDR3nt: TGCGCCAGCAGTCACATTGTGGCCCCCCCCGGCACAGATACGCAGTATTTT
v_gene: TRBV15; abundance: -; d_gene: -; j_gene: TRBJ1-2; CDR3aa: CATSRPTAGITTNYGYTF; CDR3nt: TGTGCCACCAGCAGACCCACGGCAGGGATCACAACTAACTATGGCTACACCTTC
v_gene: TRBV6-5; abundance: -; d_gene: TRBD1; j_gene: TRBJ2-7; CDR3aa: CASTPRQGALYEQYF; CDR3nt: TGTGCCAGCACCCCCCGACAGGGGGCCCTCTACGAGCAGTACTTC
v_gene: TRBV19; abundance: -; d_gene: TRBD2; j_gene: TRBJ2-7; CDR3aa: CASSDFSGTGGEQYF; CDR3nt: TGTGCCAGTAGTGACTTTAGCGGGACCGGGGGCGAGCAGTACTTC
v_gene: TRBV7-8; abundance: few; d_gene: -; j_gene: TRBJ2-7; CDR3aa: CASSLLGQGSYEQYF; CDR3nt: TGTGCCAGCAGCCTCCTGGGGCAGGGGTCCTACGAGCAGTACTTC
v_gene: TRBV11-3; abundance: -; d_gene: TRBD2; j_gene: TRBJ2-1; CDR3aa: CASSYLAGGTYNEQFF; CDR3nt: TGTGCCAGCAGCTACCTAGCGGGAGGCACCTACAATGAGCAGTTCTTC
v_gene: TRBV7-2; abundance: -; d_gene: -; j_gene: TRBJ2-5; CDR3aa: CASSPGTPVETQYF; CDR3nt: TGTGCCAGCAGCCCCGGGACACCCGTCGAGACCCAGTACTTC
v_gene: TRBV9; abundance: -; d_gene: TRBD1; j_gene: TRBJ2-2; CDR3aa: CASSVVAGQGGGELFF; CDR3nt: TGTGCCAGCAGCGTAGTGGCGGGACAGGGTGGCGGGGAGCTGTTTTTT
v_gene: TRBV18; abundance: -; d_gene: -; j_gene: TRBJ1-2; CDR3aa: CASSTAGLPHGYTF; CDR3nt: TGTGCCAGCTCCACTGCGGGCCTACCCCATGGCTACACCTTC
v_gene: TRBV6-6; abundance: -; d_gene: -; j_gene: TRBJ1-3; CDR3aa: CASRPGGPGNTIYF; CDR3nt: TGTGCCAGCAGGCCCGGGGGGCCTGGAAACACCATATATTTT
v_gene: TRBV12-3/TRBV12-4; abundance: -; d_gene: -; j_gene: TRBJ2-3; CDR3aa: CASSLWATDTQYF; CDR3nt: TGTGCCAGCAGTTTGTGGGCCACAGATACGCAGTATTTT
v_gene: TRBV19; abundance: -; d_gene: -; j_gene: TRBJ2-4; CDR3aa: CASSSGPRVQYF; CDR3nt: TGTGCCAGTAGTAGCGGGCCCCGGGTTCAGTACTTC
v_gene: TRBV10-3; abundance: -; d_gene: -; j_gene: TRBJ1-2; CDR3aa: CAISDLQGPNYGYTF; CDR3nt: TGTGCCATCAGTGATCTGCAGGGGCCTAACTATGGCTACACCTTC
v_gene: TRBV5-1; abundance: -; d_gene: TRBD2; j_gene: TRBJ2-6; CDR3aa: CASSLAGGVGANVLTF; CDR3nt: TGCGCCAGCAGCTTGGCGGGAGGGGTCGGGGCCAACGTCCTGACTTTC
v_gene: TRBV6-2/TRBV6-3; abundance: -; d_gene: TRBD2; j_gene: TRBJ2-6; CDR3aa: CASSYGEGRSSGANVLTF; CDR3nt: TGTGCCAGCAGTTACGGGGAGGGCCGAAGCTCTGGGGCCAACGTCCTGACTTTC
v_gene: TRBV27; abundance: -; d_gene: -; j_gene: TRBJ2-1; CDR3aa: CASSLGTTYNEQFF; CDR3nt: TGTGCCAGCAGTTTAGGGACAACATACAATGAGCAGTTCTTC
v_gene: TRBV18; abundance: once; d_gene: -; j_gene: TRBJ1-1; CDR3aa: CASSQGGGSPSEAFF; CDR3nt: TGTGCCAGCTCACAAGGGGGGGGTTCGCCCAGTGAAGCTTTCTTT
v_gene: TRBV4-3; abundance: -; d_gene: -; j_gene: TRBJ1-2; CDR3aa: CASSQVSANYGYTF; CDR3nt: TGCGCCAGCAGCCAAGTTTCCGCGAACTATGGCTACACCTTC
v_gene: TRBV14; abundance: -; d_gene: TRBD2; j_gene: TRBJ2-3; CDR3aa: CASSQNSAAGGVDTQYF; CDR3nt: TGTGCCAGCAGCCAAAACTCTGCGGCGGGAGGGGTAGATACGCAGTATTTT
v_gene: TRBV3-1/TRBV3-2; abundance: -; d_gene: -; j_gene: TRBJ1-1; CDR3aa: CASSQGWAAGNTEAFF; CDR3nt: TGTGCCAGCAGCCAAGGTTGGGCGGCGGGGAACACTGAAGCTTTCTTT
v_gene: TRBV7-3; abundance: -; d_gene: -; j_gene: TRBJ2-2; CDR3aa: CASSLAVGGELFF; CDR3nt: TGTGCCAGCAGCTTAGCGGTAGGCGGGGAGCTGTTTTTT
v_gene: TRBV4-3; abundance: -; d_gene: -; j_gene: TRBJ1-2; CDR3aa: CASSPGGVGPGLYGYTF; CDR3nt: TGCGCCAGCAGCCCGGGGGGAGTCGGGCCAGGTCTCTATGGCTACACCTTC
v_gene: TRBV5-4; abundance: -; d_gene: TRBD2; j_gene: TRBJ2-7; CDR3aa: CASSSGLAGGRPLDEQYF; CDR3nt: TGTGCCAGCAGCTCGGGACTAGCGGGAGGACGACCCCTGGACGAGCAGTACTTC
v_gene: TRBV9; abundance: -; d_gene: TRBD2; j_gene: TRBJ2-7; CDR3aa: CASSSPTSGSSYEQYF; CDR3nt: TGTGCCAGCAGCTCTCCGACTAGCGGGTCTTCCTACGAGCAGTACTTC
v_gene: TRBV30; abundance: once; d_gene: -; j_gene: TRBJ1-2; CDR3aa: CAWSPGGGTNYGYTF; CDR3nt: TGTGCCTGGAGTCCTGGGGGCGGCACAAACTATGGCTACACCTTC
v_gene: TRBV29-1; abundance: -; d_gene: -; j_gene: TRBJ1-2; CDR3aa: CSVPRAGLNYGYTF; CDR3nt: TGCAGCGTCCCCAGGGCAGGGCTTAACTATGGCTACACCTTC
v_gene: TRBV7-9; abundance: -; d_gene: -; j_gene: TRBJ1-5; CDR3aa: CASSPLTGNQPQHF; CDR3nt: TGTGCCAGCAGCCCTTTGACAGGCAATCAGCCCCAGCATTTT
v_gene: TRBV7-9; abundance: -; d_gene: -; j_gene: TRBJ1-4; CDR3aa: CASSPGGAANEKLFF; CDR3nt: TGTGCCAGCAGCCCCGGGGGGGCGGCTAATGAAAAACTGTTTTTT
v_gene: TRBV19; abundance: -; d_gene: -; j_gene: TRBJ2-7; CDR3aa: CASRPGGSTYEQYF; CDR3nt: TGTGCCAGTAGGCCGGGGGGCAGCACCTACGAGCAGTACTTC
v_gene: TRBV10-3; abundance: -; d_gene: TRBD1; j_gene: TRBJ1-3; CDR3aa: CAISPGGSGNTIYF; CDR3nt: TGTGCCATCAGCCCAGGGGGCTCTGGAAACACCATATATTTT
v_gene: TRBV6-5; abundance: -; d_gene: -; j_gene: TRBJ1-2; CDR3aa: CASRGGGYTF; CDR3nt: TGTGCCAGCAGAGGGGGAGGCTACACCTTC
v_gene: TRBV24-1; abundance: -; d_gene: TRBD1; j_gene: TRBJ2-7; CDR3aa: CATSDPWTGREQYF; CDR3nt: TGTGCCACCAGTGATCCCTGGACAGGGAGGGAGCAGTACTTC
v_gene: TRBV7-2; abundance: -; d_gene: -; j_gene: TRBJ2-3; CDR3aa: CASSPGGPTDTQYF; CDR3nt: TGTGCCAGCAGCCCCGGGGGTCCCACAGATACGCAGTATTTT
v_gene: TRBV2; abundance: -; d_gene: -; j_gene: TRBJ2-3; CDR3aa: CASSGPDSGTDTQYF; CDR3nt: TGTGCCAGCAGTGGACCGGACAGTGGCACAGATACGCAGTATTTT
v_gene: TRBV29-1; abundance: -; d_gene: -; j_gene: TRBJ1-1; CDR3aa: CSVAHLSPNTEAFF; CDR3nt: TGCAGCGTTGCCCATCTATCACCGAACACTGAAGCTTTCTTT
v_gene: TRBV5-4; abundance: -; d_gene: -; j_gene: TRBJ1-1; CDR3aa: CASSRPGHNPGNTEAFF; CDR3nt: TGTGCCAGCAGCCGGCCGGGACACAATCCGGGGAACACTGAAGCTTTCTTT